What follows is one T cell receptor beta chain and its context. The sample holds many counts of this clonotype. The target of this receptor is not known. No base quality information exists; no much larger clone differs at one position. The CDR3 contains 17 residues, cysteine and phenylalanine counted. Only the CDR3 part of the read is kept: 51 bases, read in frame from the first base. CDR1 and CDR2, per the germline V gene, are SGHTA and FQGNSA. The junction carries 16 bases between V and J, which are trimmed by 4 bases and 0 bases respectively. Sequencing was carried out with an Illumina HiSeq 1500. TCRdb cleaned the public reads at Q25 with fastp, built clones with MiXCR and kept in-frame beta chains. Rows are combined by CDR3 protein, so each entry shows the most common genes and DNA. Present in this sample are approximately 250,000 distinct CDR3 sequences, 10% to 15% of which were seen just once. The ten biggest clones cover 1.5% to 2% of the sample.

These data originate in a study of T cell repertoires in cytomegalovirus infection (dated by TCRdb to about 2019). With regard to the full study: Donor HLA type was relevant to the analysis, as public TCR beta signatures indicated carriage of CMV infection together with the matching HLA type.

General study outcomes and caveats: In both this cohort and an independent roughly 330-donor cohort, the cumulative frequency of public TCR beta family members distinguished carriers of CMV infection plus the relevant HLA type. The ex vivo response was dominated by HLA-C-restricted CMV-specific TCR beta clonotypes, which also provided the single most frequent clonotype in two of eight donors.

The chain couples TRBV7-2 to TRBJ1-3; no D gene call is confident. The receptor was derived from a human donor in good health (CMV status not recorded). Some clones in this sample may be carry-over from other donors' samples. The material sequenced was PBMCs. The CDR3 loop reads CASSSATGNPSGNTIYF. Read as DNA, the sequence is TGTGCCAGCAGCTCAGCGACGGGCAACCCCTCTGGAAACACCATATATTTT.